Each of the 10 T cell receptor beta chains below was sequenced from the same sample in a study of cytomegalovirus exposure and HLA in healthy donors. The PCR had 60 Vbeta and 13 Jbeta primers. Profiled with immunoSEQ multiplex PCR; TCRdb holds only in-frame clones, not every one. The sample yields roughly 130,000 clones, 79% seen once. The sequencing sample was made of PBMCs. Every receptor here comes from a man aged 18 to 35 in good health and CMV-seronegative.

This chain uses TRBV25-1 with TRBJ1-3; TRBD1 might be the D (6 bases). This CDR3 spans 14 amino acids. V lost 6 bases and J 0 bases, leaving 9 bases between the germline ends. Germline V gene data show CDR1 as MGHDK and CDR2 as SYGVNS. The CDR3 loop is CASRDSGSGNTIYF. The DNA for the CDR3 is TGTGCCAGCAGGGACAGTGGCTCTGGAAACACCATATATTTT.

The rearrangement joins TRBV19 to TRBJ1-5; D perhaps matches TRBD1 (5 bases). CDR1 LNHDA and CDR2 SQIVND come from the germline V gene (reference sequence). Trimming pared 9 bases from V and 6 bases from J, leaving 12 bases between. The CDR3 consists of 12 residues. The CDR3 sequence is CASQGWSQPQHF. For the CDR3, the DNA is TGTGCCAGCCAGGGATGGAGTCAGCCCCAGCATTTT.

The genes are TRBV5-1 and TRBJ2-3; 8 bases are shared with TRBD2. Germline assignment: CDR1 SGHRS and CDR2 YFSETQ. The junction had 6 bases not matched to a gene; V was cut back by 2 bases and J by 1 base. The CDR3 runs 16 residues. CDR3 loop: CASSLEGLGGTDTQYF. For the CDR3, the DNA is TGCGCCAGCAGCTTAGAGGGACTAGGAGGCACAGATACGCAGTATTTT.

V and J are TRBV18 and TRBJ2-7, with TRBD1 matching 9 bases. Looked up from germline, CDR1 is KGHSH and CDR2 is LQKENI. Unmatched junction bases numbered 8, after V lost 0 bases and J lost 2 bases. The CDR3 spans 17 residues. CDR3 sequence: CASSPPNRGQGTYEQYF. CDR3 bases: TGTGCCAGCTCACCACCCAATCGGGGACAGGGTACCTACGAGCAGTACTTC.

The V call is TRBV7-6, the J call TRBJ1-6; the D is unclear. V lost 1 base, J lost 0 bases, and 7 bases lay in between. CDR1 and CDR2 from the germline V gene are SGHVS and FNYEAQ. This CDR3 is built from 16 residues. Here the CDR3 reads CASSLGGRSYNSPLHF. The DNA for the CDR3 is TGTGCCAGCAGCTTAGGAGGCCGCTCCTATAATTCACCCCTCCACTTT.

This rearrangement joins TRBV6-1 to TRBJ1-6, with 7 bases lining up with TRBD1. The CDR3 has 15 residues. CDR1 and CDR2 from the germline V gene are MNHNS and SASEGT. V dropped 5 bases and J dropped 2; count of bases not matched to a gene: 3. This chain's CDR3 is CASSRDSPYNSPLHF. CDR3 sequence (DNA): TGTGCCAGCAGTCGGGACAGTCCCTATAATTCACCCCTCCACTTT.

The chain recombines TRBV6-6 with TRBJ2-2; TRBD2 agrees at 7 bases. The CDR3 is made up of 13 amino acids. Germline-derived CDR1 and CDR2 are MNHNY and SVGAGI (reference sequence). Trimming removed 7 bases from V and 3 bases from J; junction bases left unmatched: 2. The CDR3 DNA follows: TGTGCCAGCACAACTAGCGACACCGGGGAGCTGTTTTTT. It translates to CASTTSDTGELFF.

CDR3 loop: CASSPGLARDTQYF. The DNA of the CDR3 is TGTGCCAGCAGCCCCGGACTAGCGCGGGATACGCAGTATTTT. The rearrangement joins TRBV7-3 to TRBJ2-3, with TRBD2 matching over 9 bases. The CDR3 has 14 residues. The junction had 6 bases not matched to a gene; V was cut back by 5 bases and J by 6 bases. The V gene's germline CDR1 is SGHTA and CDR2 FQGTGA. The complete variable domain, with remaining parts taken from reference TRBV7-3 and TRBJ2-3, reads GAGVSQTPSNKVTEKGKYVELRCDPISGHTALYWYRQSLGQGPEFLIYFQGTGAADDSGLPNDRFFAVRPEGSVSTLKIQRTERGDSAVYLCASSPGLARDTQYFGPGTRLTVL.

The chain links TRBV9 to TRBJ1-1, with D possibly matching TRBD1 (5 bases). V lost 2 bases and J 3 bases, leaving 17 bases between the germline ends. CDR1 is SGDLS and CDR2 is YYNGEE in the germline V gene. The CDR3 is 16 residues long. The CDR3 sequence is CASSVLPRVRDTEAFF. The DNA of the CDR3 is TGTGCCAGCAGCGTCCTACCCAGGGTCAGGGACACTGAAGCTTTCTTT.

DNA for the CDR3: TGTGCCTGGGGGGGACAGGAGTATTCACCCCTCCACTTT. It specifies CAWGGQEYSPLHF. This chain uses TRBV30 with TRBJ1-6; 8 bases are a match to TRBD1. From germline, CDR1 is GTSNPN and CDR2 SVGIG (reference sequence). With V trimmed by 5 bases and J by 8 bases, 5 bases remained unmatched. This CDR3 is 13 amino acids long. The whole variable domain, filled in from reference TRBV30 and TRBJ1-6, reads SQTIHQWPATLVQPVGSPLSLECTVEGTSNPNLYWYRQAAGRGLQLLFYSVGIGQISSEVPQNLSASRPQDRQFILSSKKLLLSDSGFYLCAWGGQEYSPLHFGNGTRLTVT.